The T cell receptor (beta chain) under discussion was sequenced for a study of T cell clonality in common variable immunodeficiency. All CVID subjects were on immunoglobulin replacement for at least one year. This clone was seen a few times. The antigen remains unidentified. Read coverage stops 3 residues before the CDR3 terminus; the germline J gene supplies the remainder. Study-level points and caveats: In common variable immunodeficiency, TCR beta chains reportedly carried fewer deletions and N-nucleotide insertions.

TCRdb's copy holds only in-frame clones and misses some; the assay was immunoSEQ multiplex PCR. Observed in the sample are some 11,000 clones, none of them singletons. CDR1 is DFQATT and CDR2 is SNEGSKA in the germline V gene (reference sequence). The CDR3 contains 11 residues. Trimming removed 5 bases at V and 9 bases at J, with 11 bases between. This sequence joins TRBV20-1 and TRBJ1-5; unclear D gene. The clonotype was recovered from a human donor with common variable immunodeficiency. Source material: peripheral blood mononuclear cells. This chain's CDR3 is CSAPTEGPQHF. The DNA read from the CDR3 is TGCAGTGCTCCAACGGAGGGGCCC.